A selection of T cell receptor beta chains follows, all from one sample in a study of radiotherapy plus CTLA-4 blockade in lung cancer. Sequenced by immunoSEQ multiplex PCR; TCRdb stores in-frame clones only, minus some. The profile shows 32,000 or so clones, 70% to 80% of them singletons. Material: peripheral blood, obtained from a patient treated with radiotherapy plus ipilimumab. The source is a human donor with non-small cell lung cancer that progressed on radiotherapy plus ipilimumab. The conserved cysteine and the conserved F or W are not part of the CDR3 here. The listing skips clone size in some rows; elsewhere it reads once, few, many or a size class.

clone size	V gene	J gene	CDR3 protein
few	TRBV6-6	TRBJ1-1	ASSHNGGILI
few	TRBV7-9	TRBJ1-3	ASSLNGNTIY
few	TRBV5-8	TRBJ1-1	ASSFPGPEAF
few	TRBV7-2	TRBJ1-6	ASRSRASPLH
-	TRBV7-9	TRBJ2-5	ASSLAWETQY
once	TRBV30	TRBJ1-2	AWSVSQLNYGYT
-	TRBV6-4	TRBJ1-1	ASSPEQGVTEAF
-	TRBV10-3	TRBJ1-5	AISRGPTDNQPQH
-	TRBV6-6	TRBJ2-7	ASSYSPQYEQY
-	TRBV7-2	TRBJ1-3	ASSLAEGIGNTIY
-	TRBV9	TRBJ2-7	ASSPRFRGVIEQY
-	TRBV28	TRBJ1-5	ASIKARVLKYNQPQH
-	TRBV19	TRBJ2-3	ASSPYGEEADTQY
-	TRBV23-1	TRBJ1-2	ASGRQGKKNGYT
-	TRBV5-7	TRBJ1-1	ASSGGQGDTEAF
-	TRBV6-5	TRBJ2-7	ASSYPILTGGYEQY
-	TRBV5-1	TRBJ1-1	ASSLFGVGTEAF
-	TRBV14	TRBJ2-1	ASSQHRGGPYNEQF
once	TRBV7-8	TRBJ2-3	ASSFGLGGTQY
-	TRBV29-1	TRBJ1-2	SVASGPGQGADGYT
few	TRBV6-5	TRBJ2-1	ASSTSSYNEQF
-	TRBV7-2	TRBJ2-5	ASSSTKRGETQY
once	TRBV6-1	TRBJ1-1	ASSEGQPLNTEAF
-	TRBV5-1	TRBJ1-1	ASSPAGTGANTEAF
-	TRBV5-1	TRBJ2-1	ASSLTASSYNEQF
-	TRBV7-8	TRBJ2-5	ASSLGVAETQY
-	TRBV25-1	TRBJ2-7	ASSGPGTEAYEQY
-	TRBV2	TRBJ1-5	ASRFAGDSNQPQH
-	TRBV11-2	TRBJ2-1	ASSSAWGHNEQF
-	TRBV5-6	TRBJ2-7	ASSSDGAGMYEQY
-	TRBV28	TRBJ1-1	ASVLSLFRPEAF
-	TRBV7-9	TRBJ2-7	ASSSPGLAIEQY
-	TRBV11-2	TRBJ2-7	ASSPDSPYEQY
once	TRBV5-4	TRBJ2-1	ASSFSTAPYNEQF
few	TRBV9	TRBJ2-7	ASSVDRDGYEQY
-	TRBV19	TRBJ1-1	ASSIAMNTEAF
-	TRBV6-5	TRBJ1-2	ASSSPRTANYGYT
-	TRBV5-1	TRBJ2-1	ASSPGQGAYNEQF
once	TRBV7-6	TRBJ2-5	ASSSWASGFAPQETQY
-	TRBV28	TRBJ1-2	ASSPGPSYGYT
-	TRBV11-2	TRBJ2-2	ASSRGTSGGRTGELF
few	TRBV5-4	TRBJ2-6	ASSLFGSGANVLT
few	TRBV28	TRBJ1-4	ASSVGPQTNEKLF
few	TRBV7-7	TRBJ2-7	ASSTGTGGEQY
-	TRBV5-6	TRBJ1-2	ASSPATGHLNYGYT
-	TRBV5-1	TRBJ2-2	ASSTGTGNTGELF
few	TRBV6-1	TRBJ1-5	ASSERPNSNQPQH
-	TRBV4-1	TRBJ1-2	ASSQDPTENYGYT
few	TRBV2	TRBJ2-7	AIGQGKYEQY
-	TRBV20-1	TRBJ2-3	SSGVADTQY
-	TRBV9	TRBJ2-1	ASSSWTSRDEQF
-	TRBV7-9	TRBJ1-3	ASSYFGNTIY
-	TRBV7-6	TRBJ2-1	ASSETRGAYNEQF
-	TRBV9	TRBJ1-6	ASSRTDSSNSPLH